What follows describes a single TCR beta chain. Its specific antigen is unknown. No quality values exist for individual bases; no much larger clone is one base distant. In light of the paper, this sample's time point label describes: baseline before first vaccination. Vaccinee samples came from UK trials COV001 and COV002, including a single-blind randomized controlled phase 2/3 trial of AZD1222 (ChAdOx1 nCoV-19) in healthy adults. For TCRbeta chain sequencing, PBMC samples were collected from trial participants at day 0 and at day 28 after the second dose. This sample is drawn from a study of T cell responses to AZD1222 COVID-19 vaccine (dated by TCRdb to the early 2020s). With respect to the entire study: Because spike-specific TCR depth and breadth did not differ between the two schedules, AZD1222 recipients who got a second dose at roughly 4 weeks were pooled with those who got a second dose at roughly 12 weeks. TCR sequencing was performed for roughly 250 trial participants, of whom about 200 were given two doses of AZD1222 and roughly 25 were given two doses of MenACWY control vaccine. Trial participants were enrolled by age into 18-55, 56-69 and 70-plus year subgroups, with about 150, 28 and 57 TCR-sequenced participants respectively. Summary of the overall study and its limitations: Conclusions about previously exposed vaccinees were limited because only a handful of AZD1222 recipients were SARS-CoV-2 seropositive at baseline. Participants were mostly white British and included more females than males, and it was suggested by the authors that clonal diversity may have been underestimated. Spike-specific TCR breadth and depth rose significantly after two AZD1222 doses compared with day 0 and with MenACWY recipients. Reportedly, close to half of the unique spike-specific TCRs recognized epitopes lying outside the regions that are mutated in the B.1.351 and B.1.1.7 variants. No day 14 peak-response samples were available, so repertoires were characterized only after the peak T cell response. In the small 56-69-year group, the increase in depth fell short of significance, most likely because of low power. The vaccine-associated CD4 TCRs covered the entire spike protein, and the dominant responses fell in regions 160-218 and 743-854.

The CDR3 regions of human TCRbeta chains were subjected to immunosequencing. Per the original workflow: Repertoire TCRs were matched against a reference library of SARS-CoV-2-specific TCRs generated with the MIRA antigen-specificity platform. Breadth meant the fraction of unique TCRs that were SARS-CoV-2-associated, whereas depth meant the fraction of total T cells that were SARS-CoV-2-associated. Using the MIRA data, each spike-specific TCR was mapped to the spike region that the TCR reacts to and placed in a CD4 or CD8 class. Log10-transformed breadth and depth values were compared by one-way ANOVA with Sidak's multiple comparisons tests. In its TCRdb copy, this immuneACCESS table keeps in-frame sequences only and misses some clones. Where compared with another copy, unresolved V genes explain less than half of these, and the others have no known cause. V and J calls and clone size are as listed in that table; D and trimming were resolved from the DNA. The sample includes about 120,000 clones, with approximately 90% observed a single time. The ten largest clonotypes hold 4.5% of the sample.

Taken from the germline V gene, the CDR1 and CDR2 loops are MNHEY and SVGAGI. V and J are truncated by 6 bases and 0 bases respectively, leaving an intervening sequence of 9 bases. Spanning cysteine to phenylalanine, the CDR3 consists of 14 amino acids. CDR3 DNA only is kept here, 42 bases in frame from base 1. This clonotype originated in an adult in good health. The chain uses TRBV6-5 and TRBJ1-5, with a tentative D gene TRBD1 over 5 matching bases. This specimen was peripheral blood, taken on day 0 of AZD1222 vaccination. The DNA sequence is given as TGTGCCAGCAGGGGGGTCAATAGCAATCAGCCCCAGCATTTT. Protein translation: CASRGVNSNQPQHF.